This T cell receptor (beta chain) originates from a study of CD8+CD57+ T cells in acquired aplastic anemia. At the level of the study: On average, sorted CD4+ and CD8+ cells gave 2.5 to 4 ug of DNA.

CDR3 and TCR beta VDJ profiling relied on genomic DNA as the template. TCRdb used MiXCR to reprocess the reads, holding one entry per CDR3 protein. This sample carries 260,000 or so distinct CDR3 sequences, 82% of them seen once, and the ten largest clones take less than 50%. Germline V gives CDR1 SGDLS, CDR2 YYNGEE. This CDR3 is 13 amino acids long. Broader study findings: Patients and controls turned out to have more than 25 CD8+ CDR3 sequences in common.

Concerning this clonotype: As yet, its antigen is unknown. The junction shows a germline mismatch at one end, possibly a read error.

The sequenced patients had an expansion of CD8+CD57+ cells seen by flow cytometry. There were no patients without severe acquired aplastic anemia. The sample comprised sorted CD4+, CD8+, or CD8+CD57+ T cells (not recorded which) from PBMCs. The TCR was taken from a human donor with aplastic anemia. The rearrangement links TRBV9 to TRBJ1-6; D ambiguous. The CDR3 spells CASSADSDTQYFF. The DNA for the CDR3 is TGTGCCAGCAGCGCCGACTCAGATACGCAGTATTTTTTT.